This TCR beta chain was sequenced during a study of cytomegalovirus exposure and HLA in healthy donors. Across the whole study: HLA-typed donors were the source of some 80 million unique TCRs, which an early data release held.

On this clone itself: Its specificity is not known.

The CDR3 sequence is 15 residues long. J lost 9 bases, V lost 3 bases, and 9 bases had no gene match. CDR1 and CDR2 from the germline V gene are KGHSH and LQKENI. Primers for the PCR totalled 60 Vbeta and 13 Jbeta. Clones were read by immunoSEQ multiplex PCR, and TCRdb kept only the in-frame ones, dropping some. The table shows around 150,000 clones, with around three quarters occurring only once. Points from the study as a whole: Sequencing likely caused a cluster of highly shared sequence variants. Previously analyzed data showed that most TCR beta V segments were productive at a frequency of about 87% or about 30%. The study listed roughly 150 cytomegalovirus-associated TCR beta chains.

The material sequenced was PBMCs. The clonotype was recovered from a man between 40 and 49 years old in good health and CMV-seronegative. The chain combines TRBV18 with TRBJ2-1, with 9 bases identical to TRBD2. For the CDR3, the DNA is TGTGCCAGCTCACCTACTAGCGGGCAGGTGGGTGAGCAGTTCTTC. This gives the protein CASSPTSGQVGEQFF.